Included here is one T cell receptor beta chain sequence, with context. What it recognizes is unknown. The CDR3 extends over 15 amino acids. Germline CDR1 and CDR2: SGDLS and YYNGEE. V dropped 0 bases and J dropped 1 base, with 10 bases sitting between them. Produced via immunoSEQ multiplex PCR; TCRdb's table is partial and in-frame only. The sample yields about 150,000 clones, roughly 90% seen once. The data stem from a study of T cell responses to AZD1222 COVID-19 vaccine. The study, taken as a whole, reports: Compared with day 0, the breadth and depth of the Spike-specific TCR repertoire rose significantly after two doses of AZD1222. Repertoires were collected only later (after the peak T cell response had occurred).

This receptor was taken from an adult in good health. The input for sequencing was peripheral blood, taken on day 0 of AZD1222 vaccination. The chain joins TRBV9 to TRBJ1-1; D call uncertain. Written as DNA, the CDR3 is TGTGCCAGCAGCGTAGGTCTGGGGTGGAACACTGAAGCTTTCTTT. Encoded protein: CASSVGLGWNTEAFF.